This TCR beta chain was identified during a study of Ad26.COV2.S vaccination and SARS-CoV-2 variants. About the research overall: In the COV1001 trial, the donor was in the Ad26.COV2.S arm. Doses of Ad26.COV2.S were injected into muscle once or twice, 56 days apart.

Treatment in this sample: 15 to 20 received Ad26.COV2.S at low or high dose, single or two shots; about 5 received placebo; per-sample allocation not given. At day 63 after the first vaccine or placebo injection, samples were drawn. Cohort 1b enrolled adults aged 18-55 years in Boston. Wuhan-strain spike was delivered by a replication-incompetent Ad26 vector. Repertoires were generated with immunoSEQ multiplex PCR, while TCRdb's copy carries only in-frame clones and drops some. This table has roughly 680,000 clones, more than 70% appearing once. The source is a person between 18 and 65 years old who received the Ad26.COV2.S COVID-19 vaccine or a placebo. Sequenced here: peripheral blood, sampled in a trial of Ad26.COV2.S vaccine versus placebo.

The CDR3 here is CASSYSEGRGHSPLHF. Written as DNA, the CDR3 is TGTGCCAGCAGTTACTCGGAGGGCAGGGGACATTCACCCCTCCACTTT. The chain links TRBV6-6 to TRBJ1-6, with D tentatively TRBD1 (6 bases). This CDR3 is built from 16 residues. V lost 0 bases and J lost 8, with 14 bases in between. The germline V gene has CDR1 MNHNY and CDR2 SVGAGI (reference sequence).